A single sample gave rise to the 14 T cell receptor beta chains below, sequenced in a study of monozygotic twins with inflammatory bowel disease. From the 5' RACE reads, TCRdb lists one entry per CDR3 protein and no DNA. Its table records 310,000 or so distinct CDR3 sequences. Material for sequencing was blood. These receptors were taken from a human donor with ulcerative colitis or Crohn's disease, or a healthy co-twin of an affected twin (not recorded which).

The V and J genes are TRBV2 and TRBJ2-7. Germline values: CDR1 SNHLY, CDR2 FYNNEI. This CDR3 has 12 residues. This CDR3 is CASSRGTLEQYF.

This chain's CDR3 is CASRVGLSQDTQYF. The chain carries TRBV27 and TRBJ2-3; TCRdb selects TRBD2, and the lack of DNA leaves this call unchecked. Germline assignment: CDR1 MNHEY and CDR2 SMNVEV (reference sequence). This CDR3 contains 14 residues.

The chain employs TRBV7-9 and TRBJ2-3; TCRdb picks TRBD2, but there is no DNA to check that call. The CDR3 is 16 amino acids. The germline CDR1 and CDR2 sequences are SEHNR and FQNEAQ (reference sequence). CDR3 in amino acids: CASSLGPLGGADTQYF.

The V and J genes are TRBV20-1 and TRBJ2-2. The CDR3 has 14 residues. Germline V CDR1 and CDR2: DFQATT, SNEGSKA (reference sequence). The CDR3: CSARAQGSTGELFF.

J is TRBJ1-2 and V is TRBV6-1; TCRdb gives TRBD1 as the D gene, but with no DNA this cannot be confirmed. The CDR3 extends over 14 amino acids. Germline CDR1 is MNHNS and CDR2 is SASEGT. CDR3 sequence: CASRGHGGEYGYTF.

The chain couples TRBV5-6 to TRBJ1-2; TCRdb designates TRBD1, a call that cannot be tested without DNA. From germline, CDR1 is SGHDT and CDR2 YYEEEE. The CDR3 length is 13 residues. CDR3 loop: CASSLAQGTGYTF.

This chain connects TRBV27 to TRBJ1-2; TCRdb returns TRBD1, unconfirmable since there is no DNA. The length of the CDR3 is 14 residues. Germline V gene sequence: CDR1 MNHEY, CDR2 SMNVEV (reference sequence). The CDR3 sequence is CASSTGTGRYGYTF.

The chain joins TRBV5-1 to TRBJ1-1. Germline CDR1 SGHRS, CDR2 YFSETQ. The length of the CDR3 is 15 residues. Here the CDR3 reads CASSLEEGGGTEAFF.

The rearrangement uses TRBV11-1 and TRBJ2-3; no DNA is available, so the TRBD2 call from TCRdb remains unchecked. Germline CDR1 and CDR2: SGHAT and FQDESV (reference sequence). The CDR3 has 18 residues. The CDR3 loop is CASSLFGLAGGNTDTQYF.

The gene calls are TRBV4-1 and TRBJ2-5. This CDR3 spans 13 amino acids. CDR1 and CDR2 from the germline V gene are MGHRA and YSYEKL. This CDR3 is CASSQGLQETQYF.

The J gene is TRBJ1-6, the V gene TRBV18. Germline V lookup: CDR1 KGHSH, CDR2 LQKENI. The CDR3 is made up of 15 amino acids. The CDR3 protein is CASSQTLSDNSPLHF.

This chain joins TRBV6-5 and TRBJ1-1. CDR1 and CDR2 from the germline V gene are MNHEY and SVGAGI. The CDR3 is made up of 14 amino acids. CDR3 in amino acids: CASSYSYSSAEAFF.

The V gene is TRBV5-8, the J gene TRBJ2-7; there is no DNA to check the TCRdb D call of TRBD2. Germline loops: CDR1 SGHTS, CDR2 YDEGEE. The CDR3 has 14 amino acids. The CDR3 spells CASSRGGAGYEQYF.

The J gene is TRBJ2-5, the V gene TRBV5-1; TCRdb proposes TRBD1, but this gene call is untestable without DNA. CDR1 is SGHRS, CDR2 YFSETQ, per germline. The CDR3 spans 15 residues. The CDR3 here is CASSPYRQGVETQYF.